The clone carrying this T cell receptor (beta chain) has ten or more counts. The antigen is undetermined. Graves' hyperthyroidism without ophthalmopathy progression within 18 months was termed stable. Newly diagnosed hyperthyroidism, duration under 2 months, in patients aged 18 to 65. TCR beta CDR3 regions were amplified from RNA transcripts. First-round RT-PCR with HTBI primers amplified the TCR CDR3 region. TCRdb reanalysed the multiplex PCR reads using MiXCR and keeps one entry per CDR3 protein. This sample has roughly 710,000 distinct CDR3 sequences, with over 35% found just once. The CDR3 is 17 residues long. Germline V gene sequence: CDR1 SGHTA, CDR2 FQGNSA. V gave up 5 bases and J gave up 0 bases; unmatched junction bases: 5. The data were taken from a study of T cells in Graves' hyperthyroidism and ophthalmopathy. Study results and limitations: A 13 V-J model separated ophthalmopathy from stable hyperthyroidism.

This clonotype was sampled from a woman aged 40 to 50 with Graves' hyperthyroidism. This sequence joins TRBV7-2 and TRBJ2-6; 9 nucleotides line up with TRBD2. Specimen: blood. Here the CDR3 DNA reads TGTGCCAGCAGCCCCGGGACTAGCTACTCTGGGGCCAACGTCCTGACTTTC. It codes for CASSPGTSYSGANVLTF.